This TCR beta chain derives from a study of tumor and adjacent non-tumor tissue in lung cancer. Study overall: The patients, 10 or so men and about five women, were about 31 to 80 with stage I to III disease. Each sample yielded approximately 4 million productive TCRbeta reads on average. Study-wide results and limits: TCR diversity was significantly greater in tumor than normal lung tissue. In normal lung, the top 100 clones were significantly more dominant than in tumor.

The template was RNA from unsorted bulk tissue. A modified ARM-PCR protocol with three rounds of nested PCR amplified TCRbeta. TCRdb independently ran MiXCR on the multiplex PCR reads; one entry per CDR3 protein. The sample includes under 100,000 distinct CDR3 sequences, around two thirds of them seen just once. Regarding this clonotype: Its specificity is not known. The junction and the germline gene differ at one end; a read error may be behind it.

Germline V gives CDR1 MNHNS, CDR2 SASEGT. This CDR3 comprises 12 residues. V gene TRBV6-1 combines with J gene TRBJ2-1; D remains ambiguous. What was sequenced was lung tumor tissue. The source is a man in his sixties or seventies with non-small cell lung cancer. CDR3 loop: CTSSEYGNEQFF. DNA of the CDR3: TGTACCAGTAGTGAGTACGGCAATGAGCAGTTCTTC.